Below are 30 T cell receptor beta chains sequenced from a single sample in a study of blood T cell repertoires in COVID-19. Only in-frame clones appear in the TCRdb table, and some are missing; sequencing was by immunoSEQ multiplex PCR. The sample has about 140,000 clones, around 83% seen once; the top ten hold approximately 4.1%. The sample was peripheral blood. These receptors all come from a woman older than 75 with acute or convalescent COVID-19.

The gene calls are TRBV11-2 and TRBJ2-7, with D perhaps TRBD1 (6 bases). The germline V gene has CDR1 SGHAT and CDR2 FQNNGV. CDR3 size: 14 residues. Trimming removed 2 bases at V and 0 bases at J, with 8 bases between. The CDR3 loop is CASSLQGFSYEQYF. As DNA, the CDR3 is TGTGCCAGCAGCTTACAGGGGTTCTCCTACGAGCAGTACTTC.

The chain links TRBV9 to TRBJ2-5; TRBD1 agrees at 7 bases. This CDR3 is 15 amino acids long. Germline V gives CDR1 SGDLS, CDR2 YYNGEE. V shed 0 bases, J shed 4 bases, and the junction held 6 bases outside the gene matches. The CDR3: CASSVDSGGIETQYF. In DNA form, the CDR3 reads TGTGCCAGCAGCGTAGATTCAGGGGGTATAGAGACCCAGTACTTC.

The rearrangement uses TRBV6-6 and TRBJ2-2; no reliable D call. With 0 bases removed from V and 1 base from J, the gap between germline ends came to 6 bases. Germline CDR1 is MNHNY and CDR2 is SVGAGI (reference sequence). The CDR3 sequence is 15 residues long. The DNA of the CDR3 is TGTGCCAGCAGTTACTCAGAGAAGAACACCGGGGAGCTGTTTTTT. It encodes CASSYSEKNTGELFF.

The chain joins TRBV5-1 to TRBJ1-4; D perhaps matches TRBD1 (6 bases). Trimming removed 4 bases at V and 4 bases at J, with 14 bases between. The CDR3 runs to 15 residues. Germline assignment: CDR1 SGHRS and CDR2 YFSETQ. CDR3 in DNA: TGCGCCAGCAGCCCCCGGACAGCCCTTAATGAAAAACTGTTTTTT. This gives the protein CASSPRTALNEKLFF. The full variable domain, in which reference TRBV5-1 and TRBJ1-4 provide the parts outside the CDR3, is KAGVTQTPRYLIKTRGQQVTLSCSPISGHRSVSWYQQTPGQGLQFLFEYFSETQRNKGNFPGRFSGRQFSNSRSEMNVSTLELGDSALYLCASSPRTALNEKLFFGSGTQLSVL.

V usage is TRBV20-1 and J usage is TRBJ1-5, with D tentatively TRBD1 (5 bases). Germline CDR1 is DFQATT and CDR2 is SNEGSKA (reference sequence). Trimming took 3 bases from V and 0 from J, leaving 12 bases between them. This CDR3 has 15 residues. This CDR3 is CSASTGPNSNQPQHF. CDR3 sequence (DNA): TGCAGTGCTAGTACAGGCCCGAATAGCAATCAGCCCCAGCATTTT.

The V and J genes are TRBV5-4 and TRBJ1-6; D gene uncertain. Trimming left V 3 bases short and J 10 bases short, with 8 bases between. The germline CDR1 and CDR2 sequences are SGHNT and YYREEE (reference sequence). The CDR3 has 12 residues. This chain's CDR3 is CASSSDTSPLHF. CDR3 nucleotide sequence: TGTGCCAGCAGCTCCGACACGTCACCCCTCCACTTT.

This clone was counted once. The chain uses TRBV7-6 and TRBJ2-7; 9 positions agree with TRBD2. Unmatched junction bases numbered 5, after V lost 1 base and J lost 7 bases. CDR3 length: 14 amino acids. CDR1 is SGHVS and CDR2 is FNYEAQ in the germline V gene. The CDR3 DNA reads TGTGCCAGCAGCTTAGGCGGGGGGGTTGAGGAGCAGTACTTC. This translates into CASSLGGGVEEQYF.

The chain recombines TRBV12-5 with TRBJ2-2; 8 bases line up with TRBD1. Germline V gene data show CDR1 as LGHNT and CDR2 as FRNRAP. This CDR3 is built from 15 residues. V lost 5 bases, J lost 6 bases, and 8 bases stayed unmatched. CDR3 sequence (DNA): TGTGCTAGTGGTCGAACGGACAGGGCTCCCGGGGAGCTGTTTTTT. It specifies CASGRTDRAPGELFF. Complete variable domain (other parts from reference TRBV12-5 and TRBJ2-2): DARVTQTPRHKVTEMGQEVTMRCQPILGHNTVFWYRQTMMQGLELLAYFRNRAPLDDSGMPKDRFSAEMPDATLATLKIQPSEPRDSAVYFCASGRTDRAPGELFFGEGSRLTVL.

This sequence joins TRBV19 and TRBJ2-7, with 7 bases fitting TRBD1. This CDR3 comprises 15 residues. V shed 0 bases, J shed 3 bases, and the junction held 5 bases outside the gene matches. Germline CDR1 and CDR2: LNHDA and SQIVND (reference sequence). The CDR3 region is CASSIETGMVYEQYF. The CDR3 nucleotides are TGTGCCAGTAGTATAGAGACAGGGATGGTCTACGAGCAGTACTTC. The entire variable domain, with the rest obtained from reference TRBV19 and TRBJ2-7, is as follows: DGGITQSPKYLFRKEGQNVTLSCEQNLNHDAMYWYRQDPGQGLRLIYYSQIVNDFQKGDIAEGYSVSREKKESFPLTVTSAQKNPTAFYLCASSIETGMVYEQYFGPGTRLTVT.

The chain is built from TRBV28 and TRBJ1-1, with 8 positions matching TRBD1. Germline CDR1 reads MDHEN; CDR2 reads SYDVKM. The CDR3 sequence is 13 residues long. Trimming took 10 bases from V and 1 from J; bases not matched to a gene: 5. The CDR3 coding sequence is TGTGCCACGTACAGGGGGTGGAACACTGAAGCTTTCTTT. Translating gives CATYRGWNTEAFF. Supplemented by reference TRBV28 and TRBJ1-1, the full variable domain reads DVKVTQSSRYLVKRTGEKVFLECVQDMDHENMFWYRQDPGLGLRLIYFSYDVKMKEKGDIPEGYSVSREKKERFSLILESASTNQTSMYLCATYRGWNTEAFFGQGTRLTVV.

V is TRBV5-1 and J is TRBJ2-7, with 7 positions matching TRBD2. This CDR3 comprises 13 residues. Looked up from germline, CDR1 is SGHRS and CDR2 is YFSETQ. With 7 bases clipped from V and 7 bases from J, the junction kept 11 bases outside the gene matches. The CDR3: CASGRAGEVEQYF. The CDR3 DNA follows: TGCGCCAGCGGGAGGGCGGGAGAGGTGGAGCAGTACTTC.

The chain uses TRBV7-9 and TRBJ2-1; unclear D gene. CDR1 is SEHNR and CDR2 is FQNEAQ in the germline V gene (reference sequence). The CDR3 has 16 amino acids. V gave up 3 bases and J gave up 6 bases, with 18 bases separating them. Here the CDR3 DNA reads TGTGCCAGCAGCTTGCCGGGTCCTCTTATCGGCAATGAGCAGTTCTTC. Translated, it gives CASSLPGPLIGNEQFF.

The J gene is TRBJ2-2, the V gene TRBV14, with TRBD1 identical over 8 bases. Germline CDR1 SGHDN, CDR2 FVKESK. Trimming removed 4 bases from V and 4 bases from J; junction bases left unmatched: 8. The CDR3 consists of 16 residues. Here the CDR3 reads CASSRGWTGRTGELFF. The CDR3 nucleotides are TGTGCCAGCAGCCGGGGTTGGACAGGGCGCACCGGGGAGCTGTTTTTT. The complete variable domain, with remaining parts taken from reference TRBV14 and TRBJ2-2, reads EAGVTQFPSHSVIEKGQTVTLRCDPISGHDNLYWYRRVMGKEIKFLLHFVKESKQDESGMPNNRFLAERTGGTYSTLKVQPAELEDSGVYFCASSRGWTGRTGELFFGEGSRLTVL.

This chain joins TRBV5-1 and TRBJ1-2; 10 bases match TRBD1. CDR1 is SGHRS, CDR2 YFSETQ, per germline. The CDR3 loop spans 15 amino acids. With 5 bases clipped from V and 2 bases from J, the junction kept 6 bases outside the gene matches. Here the CDR3 DNA reads TGCGCCAGCAGTCATCGACAGGGGGCAAACTATGGCTACACCTTC. Amino acid sequence: CASSHRQGANYGYTF.

This chain links TRBV5-1 with TRBJ2-7; D gene unclear. The CDR3 sequence is 15 residues long. Germline lookup yields CDR1 SGHRS and CDR2 YFSETQ. The germline V and J ends were trimmed by 0 bases and 3 bases, with 13 bases remaining between them. CDR3 coding DNA: TGCGCCAGCAGCTTGGTAAGAAGAGGTTACTACGAGCAGTACTTC. Translating gives CASSLVRRGYYEQYF.

V gene TRBV5-1 combines with J gene TRBJ2-5; perhaps TRBD2 as D (5 bases). The CDR3 extends over 13 amino acids. Germline assignment: CDR1 SGHRS and CDR2 YFSETQ. The V gene lost 1 base and the J gene lost 13 bases, with 17 bases spanning the gap. In DNA form, the CDR3 reads TGCGCCAGCAGCTTGACATCTCTAGCTACCACGTACTTC. It translates to CASSLTSLATTYF.

This chain joins TRBV11-2 and TRBJ1-1; 9 bases are a match to TRBD1. The CDR3 sequence is 13 residues long. The V gene end was trimmed by 3 bases and the J gene end by 5 bases; junction bases not matched to a gene: 1. Germline V lookup: CDR1 SGHAT, CDR2 FQNNGV. The CDR3 region has the DNA TGTGCCAGCAGCTTGGGGACAGGGACTGAAGCTTTCTTT. Protein: CASSLGTGTEAFF. Variable domain in full (rest from reference TRBV11-2 and TRBJ1-1): EAGVAQSPRYKIIEKRQSVAFWCNPISGHATLYWYQQILGQGPKLLIQFQNNGVVDDSQLPKDRFSAERLKGVDSTLKIQPAKLEDSAVYLCASSLGTGTEAFFGQGTRLTVV.

The chain carries TRBV24-1 and TRBJ2-5, with D possibly TRBD2 on 7 matching bases. Germline V lookup: CDR1 KGHDR, CDR2 SFDVKD. V lost 1 base, J lost 5 bases, and 19 bases lay in between. This CDR3 is 17 amino acids long. The CDR3 sequence is CATSDFGGPGGRETQYF. CDR3 coding DNA: TGTGCCACCAGTGATTTCGGGGGTCCGGGGGGCAGGGAGACCCAGTACTTC.

The chain carries TRBV27 and TRBJ2-3, with a tentative D call TRBD1 (6 bases). Trimming stripped 2 bases from V and 5 bases from J, with 14 bases between. Germline-derived CDR1 and CDR2 are MNHEY and SMNVEV (reference sequence). The CDR3 has 15 residues. In nucleotides, the CDR3 is TGTGCCAGCAGTTTACCCGGGACACCCCGAGATACGCAGTATTTT. Amino acids: CASSLPGTPRDTQYF.

The rearrangement joins TRBV25-1 to TRBJ2-1, with D uncertain. The CDR3 has 13 amino acids. Trimming stripped 5 bases from V and 6 bases from J, with 11 bases between. CDR1 MGHDK and CDR2 SYGVNS come from the germline V gene. The CDR3 DNA follows: TGTGCCAGCAGTCTAAGTGGGCCCAATGAGCAGTTCTTC. This gives the protein CASSLSGPNEQFF.

The CDR3 protein is CASSVQTSDNEQFF. For the CDR3, the DNA is TGTGCCAGTAGTGTACAGACATCCGACAATGAGCAGTTCTTC. J is TRBJ2-1 and V is TRBV19; D uncertain. The germline gives CDR1 LNHDA, CDR2 SQIVND (reference sequence). V lost 5 bases and J lost 5, with 13 bases in between. This CDR3 region has 14 residues. The full variable domain, with the rest looked up from reference TRBV19 and TRBJ2-1, is DGGITQSPKYLFRKEGQNVTLSCEQNLNHDAMYWYRQDPGQGLRLIYYSQIVNDFQKGDIAEGYSVSREKKESFPLTVTSAQKNPTAFYLCASSVQTSDNEQFFGPGTRLTVL.

This chain connects TRBV9 to TRBJ1-2, with TRBD1 matching 7 bases. The CDR3 extends over 16 amino acids. Germline CDR1 SGDLS, CDR2 YYNGEE. The trim removed 4 bases at V and 5 bases at J, leaving 14 bases unmatched. The CDR3 coding sequence is TGTGCCAGCAGCTCCACAGGGGTAGCGGGGGAATATGGCTACACCTTC. It specifies CASSSTGVAGEYGYTF.

The chain recombines TRBV10-3 with TRBJ1-2; D is undetermined. V was shortened by 7 bases and J by 0 bases, with 6 bases between the two germline ends. Germline V gene lookup returns CDR1 ENHRY and CDR2 SYGVKD. CDR3 length: 12 amino acids. CDR3 in DNA: TGTGCCATCAAACTTCCTAACTATGGCTACACCTTC. Encoded protein: CAIKLPNYGYTF.

Of note for this clone: Other nucleotide sequences in the sample specify the same CDR3. The chain links TRBV18 to TRBJ2-3; D unresolved. Between the trimmed V and J ends, which lost 3 bases and 5 bases, there was a span of 6 bases. CDR1 is KGHSH, CDR2 LQKENI, per germline. The CDR3 has 12 residues. The CDR3: CASSPSGDTQYF. The CDR3 nucleotides read TGTGCCAGCTCACCGTCGGGAGATACGCAGTATTTT.

The V and J genes are TRBV28 and TRBJ1-5; D possibly corresponds to TRBD1 (5 bases). Germline CDR1 is MDHEN and CDR2 is SYDVKM. V lost 8 bases to trimming and J lost 6 bases, with 17 bases between them. The CDR3 is 14 residues long. The CDR3: CASLSDTDIQPQHF. DNA for the CDR3: TGTGCCAGCCTATCCGACACGGACATTCAGCCCCAGCATTTT. Combining the CDR3 with reference TRBV28 and TRBJ1-5 gives the whole variable domain DVKVTQSSRYLVKRTGEKVFLECVQDMDHENMFWYRQDPGLGLRLIYFSYDVKMKEKGDIPEGYSVSREKKERFSLILESASTNQTSMYLCASLSDTDIQPQHFGDGTRLSIL.

J is TRBJ2-7 and V is TRBV27; D gene uncertain. The CDR3 spans 11 residues. Trimming left V 3 bases short and J 6 bases short, with 6 bases between. CDR1 MNHEY and CDR2 SMNVEV come from the germline V gene (reference sequence). This CDR3 reads CASSFGSEQYF. The CDR3 DNA follows: TGTGCCAGCAGTTTCGGTTCCGAGCAGTACTTC.

This rearrangement joins TRBV28 to TRBJ1-5; D remains unclear. CDR1 and CDR2 (germline): MDHEN, SYDVKM. CDR3 length: 16 amino acids. Trimming cost V 5 bases and J 1 base, with 15 bases left between them. This chain's CDR3 is CASSTYAAPSNQPQHF. The CDR3 DNA reads TGTGCCAGCAGTACGTATGCGGCGCCGAGCAATCAGCCCCAGCATTTT.

The V gene is TRBV6-2 or TRBV6-3, the J gene TRBJ1-1, with 8 bases lining up with TRBD1. Trimming removed 5 bases from V and 0 bases from J; junction bases left unmatched: 5. The CDR3 has 15 amino acids. Germline loops: CDR1 MNHEY, CDR2 SVGEGT. The CDR3 sequence: CASSRQGTMNTEAFF. The CDR3 coding sequence is TGTGCCAGCAGTCGACAGGGGACCATGAACACTGAAGCTTTCTTT.

V and J are TRBV19 and TRBJ1-1, with a tentative D call TRBD1 (5 bases). The CDR3 has 14 residues. V lost 11 bases, J lost 4 bases, and 20 bases lay in between. Germline V gene lookup returns CDR1 LNHDA and CDR2 SQIVND (reference sequence). CDR3 loop: CASRPPRDVTEAFF. The DNA of the CDR3 is TGTGCCTCCCGACCGCCCAGGGATGTCACTGAAGCTTTCTTT.

J is TRBJ2-5 and V is TRBV6-2 or TRBV6-3, with a tentative D call TRBD2 (6 bases). The CDR3 has 15 residues. The V end lost 1 base, the J end lost 2 bases, and 11 bases lay between the germline ends. The germline CDR1 and CDR2 sequences are MNHEY and SVGEGT. The CDR3 loop reads CASSYWGLPQETQYF. CDR3 nucleotides: TGTGCCAGCAGTTACTGGGGACTCCCTCAAGAGACCCAGTACTTC.